This note documents a single TCR beta chain sequence. What it binds is unknown. The data were taken from a study of cytomegalovirus exposure and HLA in healthy donors. Background on the study: In a previous analysis, 95 million to 130 million unique TCR beta sequences were found from 150 million to 200 million T cells. Overall study results and limits: Around 160 TCR beta chains were listed as cytomegalovirus-associated. Because they were indistinguishable, some V segments, including TRBV6-2 and TRBV6-3, were excluded.

Germline CDR1 and CDR2: SGHAT and FQNNGV. Trimming took 5 bases from V and 10 from J, leaving 11 bases between them. The CDR3 extends over 11 amino acids. Amplification used 60 Vbeta primers and 13 Jbeta primers. Only in-frame clones appear in the TCRdb table, and some are missing; sequencing was by immunoSEQ multiplex PCR. The sample shows roughly 200,000 clones, over 70% of them seen only once. The chain couples TRBV11-2 to TRBJ1-1, with D unclear. Source material: PBMCs. The clonotype was recovered from a male donor in good health and CMV-seronegative. The chain's CDR3 is CASSPTEGAFF. The CDR3 DNA follows: TGTGCCAGCAGCCCGACGGAGGGAGCTTTCTTT.